The 25 T cell receptor beta chains below come from one sample, sequenced in a study of T-cell reconstitution after alpha-beta-depleted transplantation in children. Using unique molecular identifiers, the investigators prepared the TCRbeta library. Each CDR3 protein gets one entry after TCRdb re-called the PCR reads with MiXCR. The table lists 240,000 or so distinct CDR3 sequences, under 9.5% of them singletons, with under 8% in the top ten. The source was PBMCs, mostly from graft donor cells, collected 180 days after TCRalphabeta/CD19-depleted stem cell transplant. The source is a male patient younger than 18 who had a stem cell transplant for acute lymphoblastic leukemia, so the T cells may come from the graft donor.

In this sample, this clonotype turned up many times. The rearrangement uses TRBV7-9 and TRBJ1-1; D is uncertain. Germline V gives CDR1 SEHNR, CDR2 FQNEAQ (reference sequence). Trimming took 3 bases from V and 2 from J, leaving 7 bases between them. The CDR3 sequence is 13 residues long. The DNA for the CDR3 is TGTGCCAGCAGCTTTGTACTTAACACTGAAGCTTTCTTT. Translating gives CASSFVLNTEAFF. The full variable domain, completed using reference TRBV7-9 and TRBJ1-1, is DTGVSQNPRHKITKRGQNVTFRCDPISEHNRLYWYRQTLGQGPEFLTYFQNEAQLEKSRLLSDRFSAERPKGSFSTLEIQRTEQGDSAMYLCASSFVLNTEAFFGQGTRLTVV.

This clonotype was counted many times. V usage is TRBV6-5 and J usage is TRBJ2-7; 9 positions agree with TRBD1. This CDR3 contains 16 residues. Germline assignment: CDR1 MNHEY and CDR2 SVGAGI. V dropped 0 bases and J dropped 7; count of bases not matched to a gene: 10. The CDR3 bases are TGTGCCAGCAGTTACTCCGCTACAGGGGGCCGGTTGGAGCAGTACTTC. Translation gives CASSYSATGGRLEQYF.

This clonotype was picked up many times. In nucleotides, the CDR3 is TGCGCCAGCAGCTTGTCCACAGGTTTCAATCAGCCCCAGCATTTT. It encodes CASSLSTGFNQPQHF. The V gene is TRBV5-1, the J gene TRBJ1-5; TRBD1 is a possible D gene (5 bases). Germline V gives CDR1 SGHRS, CDR2 YFSETQ. V was clipped by 1 base and J by 3 bases, with 11 bases between them. The CDR3 sequence is 15 residues long.

At least ten counts were recorded for this clonotype. The V and J genes are TRBV28 and TRBJ1-5, with no clear D. The CDR3 sequence is 14 residues long. Per the germline V gene, CDR1 is MDHEN and CDR2 is SYDVKM. The germline V and J ends were trimmed by 3 bases and 1 base, with 7 bases remaining between them. The CDR3 nucleotides are TGTGCCAGCAGTTTGAAGGAAAGCAATCAGCCCCAGCATTTT. Amino acids: CASSLKESNQPQHF.

This clonotype was recorded at least ten times. The V gene is TRBV20-1, the J gene TRBJ2-7; D gene uncertain. The germline CDR1 and CDR2 sequences are DFQATT and SNEGSKA (reference sequence). The CDR3 spans 15 residues. The ends were cut back, 0 bases at V and 0 bases at J, with 12 bases in the middle. CDR3 protein: CSARDPFRSSYEQYF. Here the CDR3 DNA reads TGCAGTGCTAGAGATCCTTTTCGGAGCTCCTACGAGCAGTACTTC.

In this sample, this clonotype turned up many times. The chain uses TRBV7-9 and TRBJ1-1; TRBD1 might be the D (6 bases). The CDR3 totals 16 residues. Trimming took 5 bases from V and 0 from J, leaving 16 bases between them. Germline V lookup: CDR1 SEHNR, CDR2 FQNEAQ (reference sequence). The CDR3 region is CASSPYVGGLNTEAFF. The CDR3 DNA reads as TGTGCCAGCAGCCCCTACGTTGGGGGCCTGAACACTGAAGCTTTCTTT.

This clonotype was detected many times. The chain joins TRBV20-1 to TRBJ2-5, with 8 bases lining up with TRBD2. Trimming at V came to 1 base and at J to 4 bases, leaving 8 bases not matched to a gene. Germline loops: CDR1 DFQATT, CDR2 SNEGSKA (reference sequence). This CDR3 region has 15 residues. The CDR3 protein is CSARGGSGVGETQYF. The CDR3, as DNA: TGCAGTGCTAGAGGGGGTAGCGGGGTAGGAGAGACCCAGTACTTC.

The V and J genes are TRBV27 and TRBJ2-1, with unresolved D. Germline V lookup: CDR1 MNHEY, CDR2 SMNVEV (reference sequence). This CDR3 contains 16 residues. Trimming removed 3 bases from V and 5 bases from J, with 17 bases in between. The CDR3 region is CASSFSLGRAHNEQFF. Here the CDR3 DNA reads TGTGCCAGCAGTTTCTCCTTAGGTAGAGCCCACAATGAGCAGTTCTTC.

This clonotype was recorded many times. The genes are TRBV6-5 and TRBJ2-2; 10 bases line up with TRBD2. Germline CDR1 MNHEY, CDR2 SVGAGI. The V gene end was trimmed by 1 base and the J gene end by 7 bases; junction bases not matched to a gene: 12. This CDR3 spans 18 amino acids. The CDR3 spells CASSYYGILAGAGGELFF. In nucleotides, the CDR3 is TGTGCCAGCAGTTACTACGGAATCCTAGCGGGAGCGGGCGGGGAGCTGTTTTTT.

This clonotype has at least ten counts. CDR3 in DNA: TGCAGTGCTAGAGAGACACAGAACTATGGCTACACCTTC. Translation gives CSARETQNYGYTF. V usage is TRBV20-1 and J usage is TRBJ1-2; D unclear. Per germline, CDR1 DFQATT and CDR2 SNEGSKA (reference sequence). V was clipped by 0 bases and J by 2 bases, with 7 bases between them. The CDR3 loop spans 13 amino acids.

The chain couples TRBV5-1 to TRBJ2-3; 7 nucleotides align to TRBD2. V was clipped by 2 bases and J by 0 bases; unmatched bases: 9. Germline V gene data show CDR1 as SGHRS and CDR2 as YFSETQ. The CDR3 consists of 17 residues. The DNA of the CDR3 is TGCGCCAGCAGCTTATACCGCAGCGGGGCTAGCACAGATACGCAGTATTTT. It encodes CASSLYRSGASTDTQYF.

In its sample, this clonotype was seen many times. The V and J genes are TRBV10-3 and TRBJ1-1; D unclear. V lost 4 bases to trimming and J lost 2 bases, with 8 bases between them. The CDR3 has 13 residues. The germline gives CDR1 ENHRY, CDR2 SYGVKD. DNA of the CDR3: TGTGCCATCAGTGTAGACCGCAACACTGAAGCTTTCTTT. Its translation: CAISVDRNTEAFF.

This clonotype was observed a handful of times. The rearrangement uses TRBV13 and TRBJ1-2, with D possibly matching TRBD1 (6 bases). The CDR3 runs 13 residues. V shed 4 bases and J shed 8 bases, with 14 bases lying between them. The germline V gene encodes CDR1 PRHDT and CDR2 FYEKMQ (reference sequence). The CDR3 coding sequence is TGTGCCAGCAGCTCACAGGGAAAAAAGGGCTACACCTTC. Translation gives CASSSQGKKGYTF.

The table lists this clonotype with many counts. J is TRBJ1-1 and V is TRBV6-2 or TRBV6-3; D is perhaps TRBD1 (5 bases). The CDR3 length is 16 residues. Trimming left V 3 bases short and J 5 bases short, with 19 bases between. Germline CDR1 MNHEY, CDR2 SVGEGT. CDR3 protein: CASSYVQGRRETEAFF. The DNA of the CDR3 is TGTGCCAGCAGTTATGTCCAGGGACGGCGTGAGACTGAAGCTTTCTTT.

This clonotype was found many times. This chain uses TRBV5-5 with TRBJ2-3; 12 nucleotides match TRBD1. The CDR3 covers 15 residues. The germline gives CDR1 SGHKS, CDR2 YYEKEE (reference sequence). Trimming cost V 3 bases and J 6 bases; bases outside gene matches: 5. The CDR3 nucleotides read TGTGCCAGCAGCTCCGTGGGACAGGGGGCCGATACGCAGTATTTT. It encodes CASSSVGQGADTQYF. Full variable domain (rest looked up from reference TRBV5-5 and TRBJ2-3): DAGVTQSPTHLIKTRGQQVTLRCSPISGHKSVSWYQQVLGQGPQFIFQYYEKEERGRGNFPDRFSARQFPNYSSELNVNALLLGDSALYLCASSSVGQGADTQYFGPGTRLTVL.

The table lists this clonotype with many counts. The CDR3 reads CATNAGTQGSSKEKLFF. The CDR3 DNA is TGTGCCACCAACGCCGGGACCCAGGGGTCAAGCAAAGAAAAACTGTTTTTT. The chain combines TRBV11-2 with TRBJ1-4; tentatively, D is TRBD1 (6 bases). The V and J ends lost 10 bases and 8 bases respectively, with 29 bases between them. The CDR3 has 17 amino acids. The germline V gene encodes CDR1 SGHAT and CDR2 FQNNGV.

This clonotype was counted ten times or more. The V and J genes are TRBV11-1 and TRBJ2-7, with D uncertain. The V and J ends lost 5 bases and 2 bases respectively, with 7 bases between them. This CDR3 region has 12 residues. Germline loops: CDR1 SGHAT, CDR2 FQDESV (reference sequence). The CDR3 sequence: CASSISTYEQYF. CDR3 coding DNA: TGTGCCAGCAGCATATCAACCTACGAGCAGTACTTC. Drawing the rest from reference TRBV11-1 and TRBJ2-7, the complete variable domain is EAEVAQSPRYKITEKSQAVAFWCDPISGHATLYWYRQILGQGPELLVQFQDESVVDDSQLPKDRFSAERLKGVDSTLKIQPAELGDSAMYLCASSISTYEQYFGPGTRLTVT.

This clonotype was recorded a few times. This chain connects TRBV10-2 to TRBJ1-1; D call uncertain. The CDR3 length is 13 residues. Germline CDR1 WSHSY, CDR2 SAAADI. V lost 3 bases to trimming and J lost 2 bases, with 7 bases between them. CDR3 DNA: TGCGCCAGCAGTGATAGACCTAACACTGAAGCTTTCTTT. It codes for CASSDRPNTEAFF.

Note on this clonotype: Given a much more abundant clone one base away, this may be a read error. The chain uses TRBV7-9 and TRBJ2-2, with a possible D match to TRBD1 (6 bases). CDR1 SEHNR and CDR2 FQNEAQ come from the germline V gene (reference sequence). This CDR3 spans 16 amino acids. The CDR3 loop is CAGSPNRDTITGELFF. The CDR3 bases are TGTGCCGGCAGCCCCAACCGGGACACCATCACCGGGGAGCTGTTTTTT.

This clonotype was seen many times. This sequence joins TRBV12-3 or TRBV12-4 and TRBJ2-1, with D perhaps TRBD2 (6 bases). V lost 5 bases, J lost 2 bases, and 13 bases lay in between. CDR3 length: 15 residues. This chain's CDR3 is CASSPQSGPYNEQFF. The CDR3 nucleotides are TGTGCCAGCAGTCCCCAGAGCGGGCCCTACAATGAGCAGTTCTTC.

This clonotype was counted many times. The chain recombines TRBV27 with TRBJ2-2; D uncertain. Germline lookup yields CDR1 MNHEY and CDR2 SMNVEV (reference sequence). V was clipped by 6 bases and J by 4 bases, with 9 bases between them. The CDR3 contains 13 residues. The CDR3 loop is CASRRHLTGELFF. As DNA, the CDR3 is TGTGCCAGCAGGCGACACCTCACCGGGGAGCTGTTTTTT.

There are many counts of this clonotype. The genes are TRBV25-1 and TRBJ2-6, with D perhaps TRBD2 (7 bases). Trimming took off 7 bases at V and 4 bases at J, with 14 bases between the two ends. This CDR3 contains 15 residues. Germline CDR1 reads MGHDK; CDR2 reads SYGVNS. Written as DNA, the CDR3 is TGTGCCAGCACCGAGGGGGGGCCCGGGGCCAACGTCCTGACTTTC. Protein: CASTEGGPGANVLTF.

This clonotype was detected many times. The chain uses TRBV20-1 and TRBJ2-1; 8 positions agree with TRBD2. Per the germline V gene, CDR1 is DFQATT and CDR2 is SNEGSKA (reference sequence). This CDR3 region has 12 residues. The CDR3 region is CSGRGDYNEQFF. CDR3 bases: TGCAGCGGGCGGGGGGACTACAATGAGCAGTTCTTC.

This clonotype was counted many times. CDR3 in amino acids: CASSRNRDRGVRGNTIYF. The CDR3 nucleotides read TGTGCCAGCAGTCGGAACCGGGACAGGGGAGTGAGGGGAAACACCATATATTTT. V is TRBV6-1 and J is TRBJ1-3; 10 nucleotides align to TRBD1. J lost 4 bases, V lost 5 bases, and 14 bases had no gene match. The germline gives CDR1 MNHNS, CDR2 SASEGT. CDR3 length equals 18 residues.

Worth noting for this clonotype: Since a much larger clone is just one base distant, this may be a read error. The CDR3 does not close with the conserved phenylalanine or tryptophan, likely indicating a read error. The chain links TRBV7-3 to TRBJ2-1; D unclear. The CDR3 spans 13 residues. V lost 5 bases, J lost 6 bases, and 11 bases lay in between. Germline assignment: CDR1 SGHTA and CDR2 FQGTGA. CDR3 amino acids: CASSPYGPNEQFY. The CDR3 bases are TGTGCCAGCAGCCCTTATGGGCCCAATGAGCAGTTCTAC.